Reported below is one T cell receptor (beta chain). Its matching antigen is unknown. These data belong to a study of CD8 T cells in Susac syndrome. There are 14 residues in the CDR3. The germline V gene has CDR1 LNHDA and CDR2 SQIVND (reference sequence). The J segment lost 8 bases and the V segment lost 6 bases, leaving 13 bases of the junction unmatched. The diagnostic criteria for definite or probable disease, as recently defined, were met by the patients with Susac syndrome. CD8+ and CD4+ T cells were negatively isolated; TEMRA cells were FACS-enriched. Overall study results and limits: In its TCR sequencing and HLA analysis, the study acknowledged that the number of individuals was relatively small.

When the RNA was reverse transcribed, random hexamers were used with an input of roughly 0.45 to 1 ug. Amplification of TCR beta CDR3 across 54 Vbeta and 13 Jbeta was performed with immunoSEQ multiplex PCR. Via MiXCR, TCRdb re-called the immunoSEQ multiplex PCR reads, giving one row per CDR3 protein. Here the sample spans about 240,000 distinct CDR3 sequences, around 96% being singletons. Material for sequencing was CD4+ T cells from PBMCs. This clonotype was sampled from a human donor with Susac syndrome. This chain uses TRBV19 with TRBJ2-7; 7 bases are a match to TRBD1. As DNA, the CDR3 is TGTGCCAGTAGCGATACAGGGGTACACGGACAGCAGTACTTC. Its protein product is CASSDTGVHGQQYF.